One and the same sample provided the 24 T cell receptor beta chains below, sequenced in a study of OX40 agonist ivuxolimab in advanced cancers. The assay was immunoSEQ multiplex PCR, and TCRdb's table has in-frame clones only and misses some. This sample yields around 48,000 clones, of which about four fifths are seen a single time; 1% to 1.3% belongs to the top ten. This specimen was CD4+ or CD8+ T cells sorted from blood, taken in a trial of the OX40 agonist ivuxolimab. Every receptor here comes from an adult with an advanced solid tumor such as melanoma, head and neck, liver or kidney cancer.

The chain is built from TRBV2 and TRBJ2-3, with 10 bases fitting TRBD1. The trim removed 3 bases at V and 3 bases at J, leaving 3 bases unmatched. Germline V gene lookup returns CDR1 SNHLY and CDR2 FYNNEI. The CDR3 loop spans 15 amino acids. The CDR3 nucleotides read TGTGCCAGCAGTGACCGGGGACAGGGGACAGATACGCAGTATTTT. Translation gives CASSDRGQGTDTQYF.

This rearrangement joins TRBV9 to TRBJ1-4; 7 bases are a match to TRBD1. The germline CDR1 and CDR2 sequences are SGDLS and YYNGEE. This CDR3 has 15 residues. The V and J ends lost 1 base and 7 bases, in that order; junction bases with no gene match: 7. The CDR3 nucleotides read TGTGCCAGCAGCGTATCCGGGGCAGGGGGTGAAAAACTGTTTTTT. Translated: CASSVSGAGGEKLFF.

The genes are TRBV7-8 and TRBJ1-2; D gene ambiguous. There are 13 residues in the CDR3. V lost 1 base and J lost 5, with 8 bases in between. Germline V gives CDR1 SGHVS, CDR2 FQNEAQ. CDR3 DNA: TGTGCCAGCAGCTTAGATACGGAGTATGGCTACACCTTC. It specifies CASSLDTEYGYTF.

The gene calls are TRBV5-1 and TRBJ2-7; 9 positions agree with TRBD2. V gave up 4 bases and J gave up 0 bases; unmatched junction bases: 8. CDR1 SGHRS and CDR2 YFSETQ come from the germline V gene. The CDR3 runs 16 residues. CDR3 sequence reads: CASSPWSGGSSYEQYF. The CDR3 nucleotides read TGCGCCAGCAGCCCTTGGAGCGGGGGGAGCTCCTACGAGCAGTACTTC.

This chain uses TRBV7-2 with TRBJ1-2, with TRBD1 matching over 10 bases. Trimming cost V 0 bases and J 4 bases; bases outside gene matches: 8. CDR1 is SGHTA and CDR2 is FQGNSA in the germline V gene. CDR3 length: 17 amino acids. The CDR3 DNA sequence: TGTGCCAGCAGCTTAGCCACCGGGACAGGGGATAGCTATGGCTACACCTTC. This sequence encodes CASSLATGTGDSYGYTF.

This clone has a single count. The V and J genes are TRBV5-4 and TRBJ2-7; no reliable D call. Trimming shortened V by 1 base and J by 0 bases, and 5 bases separated the two germline ends. Germline V gives CDR1 SGHNT, CDR2 YYREEE (reference sequence). This CDR3 has 13 amino acids. CDR3 nucleotide sequence: TGTGCCAGCAGCTTGACTAACTCCTACGAGCAGTACTTC. Its protein is CASSLTNSYEQYF. The complete variable domain, with remaining parts taken from reference TRBV5-4 and TRBJ2-7, reads ETGVTQSPTHLIKTRGQQVTLRCSSQSGHNTVSWYQQALGQGPQFIFQYYREEENGRGNFPPRFSGLQFPNYSSELNVNALELDDSALYLCASSLTNSYEQYFGPGTRLTVT.

The chain is built from TRBV28 and TRBJ1-2; 8 bases are shared with TRBD1. The V and J ends lost 2 bases and 7 bases, in that order; junction bases with no gene match: 9. Germline values: CDR1 MDHEN, CDR2 SYDVKM. There are 15 residues in the CDR3. CDR3 sequence: CASSLRAPGQAGYTF. CDR3 bases: TGTGCCAGCAGTTTAAGAGCGCCGGGACAGGCTGGCTACACCTTC.

This clone was counted between two and nine times. This chain links TRBV7-8 with TRBJ1-1; TRBD1 agrees at 10 bases. The ends lost 4 bases at V and 1 base at J; junction bases unmatched: 15. The CDR3 is made up of 19 amino acids. Germline assignment: CDR1 SGHVS and CDR2 FQNEAQ. The chain's CDR3 is CASSSSPPHGTGANTEAFF. The CDR3 DNA reads TGTGCCAGCAGCTCAAGCCCTCCACATGGGACAGGGGCGAACACTGAAGCTTTCTTT.

This clone was counted once. The chain links TRBV19 to TRBJ2-1; possibly TRBD2 for D (7 bases). The CDR3 has 19 amino acids. Germline CDR1 reads LNHDA; CDR2 reads SQIVND (reference sequence). The ends were cut back, 4 bases at V and 0 bases at J, with 22 bases in the middle. CDR3 DNA: TGTGCCAGTAGTAAAATGGGAGGGGGAAGCGGAGGCTCCTACAATGAGCAGTTCTTC. Translation: CASSKMGGGSGGSYNEQFF.

This chain connects TRBV7-3 to TRBJ2-2, with TRBD2 as a possible D gene (6 bases). The V gene's germline CDR1 is SGHTA and CDR2 FQGTGA. The CDR3 is 14 amino acids. Trimming stripped 5 bases from V and 2 bases from J, with 9 bases between. This CDR3 reads CASSPGLNTGELFF. CDR3 nucleotide sequence: TGTGCCAGCAGCCCGGGACTTAACACCGGGGAGCTGTTTTTT. The variable domain in full, completed from reference TRBV7-3 and TRBJ2-2, reads GAGVSQTPSNKVTEKGKYVELRCDPISGHTALYWYRQSLGQGPEFLIYFQGTGAADDSGLPNDRFFAVRPEGSVSTLKIQRTERGDSAVYLCASSPGLNTGELFFGEGSRLTVL.

J is TRBJ2-2 and V is TRBV11-2; D remains ambiguous. Per germline, CDR1 SGHAT and CDR2 FQNNGV. The CDR3 extends over 14 amino acids. The CDR3 sequence: CASSRGRNSGELFF. The CDR3 DNA reads TGTGCGTCTAGTCGTGGCAGAAATTCAGGGGAGCTGTTTTTT.

The chain joins TRBV5-4 to TRBJ2-6; TRBD1 agrees at 11 bases. The CDR3 spans 17 residues. Trimming cost V 3 bases and J 2 bases; bases outside gene matches: 4. Germline values: CDR1 SGHNT, CDR2 YYREEE (reference sequence). CDR3 DNA sequence: TGTGCCAGCAGCTCGCCGGGACAGGGGGCTGGGGCCAACGTCCTGACTTTC. This codes for CASSSPGQGAGANVLTF.

The CDR3 reads CASSLALSGGGETQYF. For the CDR3, the DNA is TGTGCCAGCAGCTTAGCGCTTAGCGGGGGAGGAGAGACCCAGTACTTC. V is TRBV7-9 and J is TRBJ2-5, with TRBD2 matching 9 bases. The V gene end was trimmed by 0 bases and the J gene end by 4 bases; junction bases not matched to a gene: 6. This CDR3 comprises 16 residues. From germline, CDR1 is SEHNR and CDR2 FQNEAQ (reference sequence).

Only one count was recorded for this clone. This rearrangement joins TRBV18 to TRBJ1-2; D gene unclear. V lost 1 base and J 7 bases, leaving 4 bases between the germline ends. This CDR3 has 11 amino acids. CDR1 and CDR2 from the germline V gene are KGHSH and LQKENI. CDR3 residues: CASSPRVGYTF. The CDR3 coding sequence is TGTGCCAGCTCACCACGGGTTGGCTACACCTTC.

The chain links TRBV10-2 to TRBJ2-5; TRBD2 aligns across 11 bases. The germline V gene encodes CDR1 WSHSY and CDR2 SAAADI. The CDR3 totals 16 residues. After removal of 2 bases from V and 5 bases from J, the junction contained 7 bases not matched to a gene. CDR3: CASSEISGGGRETQYF. The CDR3 nucleotides read TGCGCCAGCAGTGAGATTAGCGGGGGGGGACGGGAGACCCAGTACTTC.

The chain employs TRBV4-1 and TRBJ2-5, with 13 bases identical to TRBD2. J gave up 4 bases and V 0 bases, and 5 bases lay outside the gene matches. The CDR3 is made up of 17 amino acids. CDR1 and CDR2 (germline): MGHRA, YSYEKL. Here the CDR3 reads CASSQDPGTSGIETQYF. The CDR3 DNA follows: TGCGCCAGCAGCCAAGATCCCGGGACTAGCGGGATAGAGACCCAGTACTTC.

J is TRBJ2-1 and V is TRBV6-5, with D possibly being TRBD2 (5 bases). CDR3 size: 13 residues. Per the germline V gene, CDR1 is MNHEY and CDR2 is SVGAGI. Deletions cut 7 bases from V and 3 bases from J, with 10 bases between. CDR3 in amino acids: CASKSGYYNEQFF. CDR3 in DNA: TGTGCCAGCAAGAGCGGATACTACAATGAGCAGTTCTTC.

The chain employs TRBV4-3 and TRBJ2-2, with a possible D match to TRBD2 (6 bases). CDR1 and CDR2 from the germline V gene are LGHNA and YSLEER. The CDR3 is made up of 16 amino acids. Between the trimmed V and J ends, which lost 1 base and 2 bases, there was a span of 11 bases. The CDR3 reads CASSQGGGKNTGELFF. In DNA, the CDR3 is TGCGCCAGCAGCCAAGGCGGAGGGAAAAACACCGGGGAGCTGTTTTTT.

V is TRBV5-1 and J is TRBJ2-3; D unresolved. The V gene lost 0 bases and the J gene lost 0 bases, with 5 bases spanning the gap. Germline lookup yields CDR1 SGHRS and CDR2 YFSETQ. This CDR3 has 14 residues. For the CDR3, the DNA is TGCGCCAGCAGCTTGGACACTAGCACAGATACGCAGTATTTT. Its translation is CASSLDTSTDTQYF.

The chain has TRBV5-1 and TRBJ1-6; TRBD1 is a possible D gene (6 bases). Germline V gene sequence: CDR1 SGHRS, CDR2 YFSETQ. The ends were cut back, 4 bases at V and 8 bases at J, with 13 bases in the middle. This CDR3 spans 14 amino acids. The CDR3 loop reads CASSPEGGHSPLHF. CDR3 DNA: TGCGCCAGCAGCCCCGAGGGGGGCCATTCACCCCTCCACTTT. The full variable domain, its missing parts supplied by reference TRBV5-1 and TRBJ1-6, is KAGVTQTPRYLIKTRGQQVTLSCSPISGHRSVSWYQQTPGQGLQFLFEYFSETQRNKGNFPGRFSGRQFSNSRSEMNVSTLELGDSALYLCASSPEGGHSPLHFGNGTRLTVT.

The CDR3 DNA reads as TGTGCCAGCAGGGGGGAGAGCAATCAGCCCCAGCATTTT. It yields the protein CASRGESNQPQHF. The chain recombines TRBV2 with TRBJ1-5, with D maybe TRBD1 (5 bases). This CDR3 contains 13 residues. Germline values: CDR1 SNHLY, CDR2 FYNNEI. V was trimmed by 6 bases and J by 1 base, leaving 7 bases between them.

This chain links TRBV7-3 with TRBJ2-2; 7 bases are a match to TRBD2. Looked up from germline, CDR1 is SGHTA and CDR2 is FQGTGA. This CDR3 has 16 residues. The J segment lost 2 bases and the V segment lost 2 bases, leaving 5 bases of the junction unmatched. CDR3 in amino acids: CASSLFAGVNTGELFF. In nucleotides, the CDR3 is TGTGCCAGCAGCTTATTTGCGGGGGTTAACACCGGGGAGCTGTTTTTT.

The sample holds a few counts of this clone. The chain has TRBV5-6 and TRBJ1-6, with D perhaps matching TRBD1 (5 bases). Germline CDR1 SGHDT, CDR2 YYEEEE. CDR3 size: 14 residues. Trimming removed 0 bases from V and 6 bases from J, with 7 bases in between. Here the CDR3 DNA reads TGTGCCAGCAGCTTGGTGGGGGTTAATTCACCCCTCCACTTT. As protein: CASSLVGVNSPLHF.

V usage is TRBV7-2 and J usage is TRBJ2-1; unclear D gene. The CDR3 consists of 12 residues. Trimming pared 3 bases from V and 7 bases from J, leaving 7 bases between. The germline V gene encodes CDR1 SGHTA and CDR2 FQGNSA. CDR3 sequence reads: CASSFPRNEQFF. CDR3 sequence (DNA): TGTGCCAGCAGCTTCCCCCGTAATGAGCAGTTCTTC.